This T cell receptor (beta chain) was sequenced during a study of OX40 agonist ivuxolimab in advanced cancers. Assay used: immunoSEQ multiplex PCR; TCRdb lists only in-frame clones, some missing. The sample carries roughly 54,000 clones, around 89% recorded once. V lost 0 bases and J lost 0, with 12 bases in between. The CDR3 sequence is 17 residues long. In germline, CDR1 is LGHNA, CDR2 YNFKEQ. This clonotype was obtained from an adult with an advanced solid tumor such as melanoma, head and neck, liver or kidney cancer. V is TRBV4-2 and J is TRBJ1-3; maybe TRBD1 (5 bases). The sequenced sample was CD4+ or CD8+ T cells sorted from blood, obtained in a trial of the OX40 agonist ivuxolimab. The CDR3 DNA reads as TGTGCCAGCAGCCAAGAGACGGGGCACGACTCTGGAAACACCATATATTTT. Translating it yields CASSQETGHDSGNTIYF.